This T cell receptor (beta chain) was captured by sequencing in a study of T cell changes during pregnancy in multiple sclerosis (dated by TCRdb to the late 2010s). The study in broad terms: In women with multiple sclerosis, the researchers looked at how the T cell repertoire shifted as pregnancy progressed.

Including cysteine and phenylalanine, the CDR3 has 15 amino acids. Left in the record is the CDR3 DNA by itself, 45 bases read in frame from the first base. V is pared back by 6 bases and J by 7 bases, with 22 bases lying between the germline termini. The germline V gene (reference sequence) supplies CDR1 MNHEY and CDR2 SMNVEV. Points on this clone: The antigen this receptor binds is unknown. No base quality values were provided; no much bigger clone lies one nucleotide off.

Libraries came from the immunoSEQ multiplex PCR assay. TCRdb took this table from immuneACCESS and kept in-frame rearrangements with V and J called. Such tables lack part of the clones; where checked against another copy, unresolved V genes explain under half of the gap, and the rest is unexplained. This sample gives 70,000 to 95,000 clones in total; roughly 94% of them show up just once. The ten largest account for more than 1.5% of the sample. Source: peripheral blood, taken after pregnancy. The origin of this receptor is a female donor in good health, enrolled as a control in a pregnancy study. Rearrangement joined TRBV27 to TRBJ2-7; TRBD2 might be the D gene, on 6 matching bases. The DNA sequence is TGTGCCAGCAGCCCCAGGTCCGGGGCCGGGGGAGAGCAGTACTTC. Its translation is CASSPRSGAGGEQYF.